The TCR beta chain under discussion was sequenced for a study of shared clonotypes between healthy human individuals (TCRdb year 2020). Looking at the study overall: The cohort comprised a couple of women and a few men aged 18 to 49 years. Per donor, three plates each were used for CD4 naive and CD4 memory, two for CD8 naive, and one for CD8 memory. Blood TCR repertoires of roughly five healthy adults were deeply sequenced to estimate repertoire size and the extent of clonotype sharing between individuals. Leukapheresis yielded between about 0.94 and 10 billion PBMCs per donor. To increase sequencing depth and limit assay-specific biases, different laboratories used diverse techniques to prepare libraries and sequence TCR repertoires. Broad study findings and their caveats: Compared with non-shared clonotypes, the clonotypes found in all four sorted-subset donors had higher generation probabilities. Naive subsets generally had larger estimated clonotype richness than memory subsets did. Approximately 5% of naive CD4, 3.5% of naive CD8, approximately 2.2% of memory CD4, and 0.4% of memory CD8 clonotypes were shared across a few donors. Pairwise subsampling led to the expectation that sequencing depth would affect the degree of clonotype sharing among donors. Because the study included only a small number of donors, the genetic and exposure-history diversity represented was limited. Incomplete sequencing was indicated by rarefaction of sorted-subset datasets, despite the large sequencing depth. Sampling was restricted to blood, and TCR repertoires in tissues likely differ from the TCR repertoires found in blood.

Donors were healthy HIV-negative adults with no recently reported acute infections or vaccinations. Every donor was a Caucasian adult living in Nashville, Tennessee, USA. Magnetic negative selection was used to enrich CD4+ T cells, after which naive cells were positively selected on CD45RA and the negative fraction became the memory subset. Blood was collected by leukapheresis, and PBMCs were isolated by Ficoll-Histopaque density gradient centrifugation and then cryopreserved in liquid nitrogen vapor phase. Purity and quantity of every magnetically sorted T cell population were checked by analytical flow cytometry. Genomic DNA was isolated from each sorted fraction and quantified by UV absorbance on a Nanodrop 2000c. Its CDR3 holds 14 amino acids, cysteine through phenylalanine. The entry retains the CDR3 DNA only, 42 bases that are in frame from base 1. For CDR1 and CDR2, the germline V gene (reference sequence) lists SGHNT and YYREEE. The V and J ends are trimmed by 0 bases and 2 bases, leaving 8 bases between them.

Worth noting for this clone: Its antigen has not been determined. No base quality values were provided; no much bigger clone lies one nucleotide off.

Using the deep immunoSEQ assay, multiplex PCR amplified TCR CDR3 regions from genomic DNA. Genomic DNA extracted from each cell subset was distributed evenly over all wells of several immunoSEQ 96-well plates, and each plate served as one replicate. Each replicate PCR for sorted subsets received around 200 ng genomic DNA, equal to 28,000 or so T cell genomes. Purified libraries were quantified with a Qubit 3.0 fluorometer, sized on a Bioanalyzer 2100, and re-quantified with the KAPA Library Quantification kit. Every immunoSEQ 96-well plate was sequenced on a separate single-read 150-cycle Illumina NextSeq 550 flow cell. The original methods were these. Because the immunoSEQ output included only junctional sequences and no quality scores, the filtering could not be the same as the filtering used for full-length reads. Sequences were annotated with PyIR, a Python wrapper for IgBLAST v1.9, using IMGT germline references to assign V/J genes and CDR3. Reads were removed for weak V/J assignments (E-value above 1e-6), missing CDR3, stop codons, out-of-frame junctions, or ambiguous translated residues. A V3J clonotype was defined by an identical inferred V gene, J gene, and CDR3 amino acid sequence. The percentage overlap between two repertoires was calculated by dividing the number of shared unique clonotypes by the size of the smaller repertoire. Richness of each repertoire was evaluated using RTK rarefaction, the Chao1 estimator, and Recon v2.1 estimates of unobserved clonotypes. For all TCRbeta clonotypes obtained by the gDNA method from a few donors, generation probabilities were computed with OLGA. In its TCRdb copy, this immuneACCESS table keeps in-frame sequences only and misses some clones. Where compared with another copy, unresolved V genes explain less than half of these, and the others have no known cause. V and J calls and clone size come straight from that table; D and trimming were deduced from the DNA. A total of about 2,500,000 clones appear in this sample, about 92% of them only once. The ten most abundant clones make up 0.13% to 0.15% of the sample.

The chain uses TRBV5-4 and TRBJ2-5; TRBD2 is perhaps the D gene, given 6 matching bases. The TCR was taken from a man between 18 and 29 years old in good health. Sequenced: naive CD4+ T cells sorted from blood. Explained via the paper, the cell subset or site label denotes: CD45RA+ positively selected. CDR3 protein: CASSLESGQETQYF. The base sequence is TGTGCCAGCAGCTTGGAGAGCGGGCAAGAGACCCAGTACTTC.